Below are 22 T cell receptor beta chains sequenced from a single sample in a study of shared clonotypes between healthy human individuals (dated by TCRdb to the early 2020s). Libraries were prepared through the immunoSEQ multiplex PCR assay. The immuneACCESS repertoire file appears here via TCRdb, limited to in-frame rearrangements. These files lack a portion of the clones; in checked studies, under half of the deficit traces to unresolved V genes, and the cause of the others is not known. The sample has about 2.2 million clones on record, around 93% of them singletons. The top ten constitute roughly 1.7% of the sample. CD8 naive samples were CD45RO-negative cells positively selected for CCR7, giving a CD45RA+CCR7+ population that excluded TemRA cells. The sample comprised naive CD8+ T cells from PBMCs. Taken with the paper, the label for cell subset or site translates to: CD45RA+CCR7+. The receptors here all came from a man in his late teens or twenties in good health. Some clones in this sample may be carry-over from other donors' samples.

This chain connects TRBV28 to TRBJ2-7; TRBD1 matches 9 bases. Germline CDR1 and CDR2: MDHEN and SYDVKM. The CDR3 sequence is 15 residues long. With V trimmed by 4 bases and J by 4 bases, 8 bases remained unmatched. In nucleotides, the CDR3 is TGTGCCAGCAGTTATCCGGGACAGGGAAGGTACGAGCAGTACTTC. This translates into CASSYPGQGRYEQYF.

The chain recombines TRBV15 with TRBJ1-1, with a possible D match to TRBD1 (5 bases). Germline V gene lookup returns CDR1 LNHNV and CDR2 YYDKDF (reference sequence). The CDR3 length is 12 residues. V lost 4 bases and J lost 7, with 10 bases in between. CDR3 sequence: CATSIGGNEAFF. In DNA, the CDR3 is TGTGCCACCAGCATCGGGGGGAATGAAGCTTTCTTT. Full variable domain (rest looked up from reference TRBV15 and TRBJ1-1): DAMVIQNPRYQVTQFGKPVTLSCSQTLNHNVMYWYQQKSSQAPKLLFHYYDKDFNNEADTPDNFQSRRPNTSFCFLDIRSPGLGDTAMYLCATSIGGNEAFFGQGTRLTVV.

As concerns this clone: One end of the junction varies from germline; a read error may be responsible. This chain uses TRBV19 with TRBJ2-3; D uncertain. The CDR3 runs to 15 residues. CDR1 and CDR2 from the germline V gene are LNHDA and SQIVND (reference sequence). DNA of the CDR3: TGTGCCAGTAGCCCCCTTATAGGCGGCACTGATACGCAGTATTTT. It specifies CASSPLIGGTDTQYF.

This clone occurred once. The genes are TRBV2 and TRBJ2-3, with a weak D call TRBD2 (6 bases). Germline V gene sequence: CDR1 SNHLY, CDR2 FYNNEI. This CDR3 region has 16 residues. Deletions cut 1 base from V and 2 bases from J, with 13 bases between. DNA for the CDR3: TGTGCCAGCAGTGAAGTAGCGGTTACGATCACAGATACGCAGTATTTT. Its protein is CASSEVAVTITDTQYF. The whole variable domain, remainder taken from reference TRBV2 and TRBJ2-3, is EPEVTQTPSHQVTQMGQEVILRCVPISNHLYFYWYRQILGQKVEFLVSFYNNEISEKSEIFDDQFSVERPDGSNFTLKIRSTKLEDSAMYFCASSEVAVTITDTQYFGPGTRLTVL.

V is TRBV5-1 and J is TRBJ1-1, with D unresolved. Per the germline V gene, CDR1 is SGHRS and CDR2 is YFSETQ. Trimming removed 7 bases from V and 6 bases from J, with 22 bases in between. This CDR3 contains 15 residues. CDR3 nucleotides: TGCGCCAGCTCCCCTGGGCCTGGGCCGGGAGCTGAAGCTTTCTTT. Its translation is CASSPGPGPGAEAFF.

CDR3 protein: CASITDTEAFF. In DNA, the CDR3 is TGTGCCAGCATCACAGACACTGAAGCTTTCTTT. The V and J genes are TRBV5-4 and TRBJ1-1; D remains ambiguous. CDR3 length: 11 amino acids. Trimming left V 6 bases short and J 3 bases short, with 6 bases between. Germline V gene lookup returns CDR1 SGHNT and CDR2 YYREEE (reference sequence).

The CDR3 DNA reads as TGTGCCAGCAGTTTATTGGGGATTGGGGATACGCAGTATTTT. Its protein product is CASSLLGIGDTQYF. The V gene is TRBV27, the J gene TRBJ2-3, with D unresolved. Trimming pared 1 base from V and 6 bases from J, leaving 11 bases between. The germline V gene has CDR1 MNHEY and CDR2 SMNVEV (reference sequence). The CDR3 covers 14 residues.

V is TRBV7-9 and J is TRBJ2-7; 10 bases align to TRBD1. There are 15 residues in the CDR3. Trimming removed 4 bases from V and 5 bases from J; junction bases left unmatched: 8. CDR1 and CDR2 (germline): SEHNR, FQNEAQ (reference sequence). CDR3 amino acids: CASSSWDRGTNEQYF. In DNA form, the CDR3 reads TGTGCCAGCAGCTCCTGGGACAGGGGAACCAACGAGCAGTACTTC.

This clone was picked up one time. In DNA, the CDR3 is TGTGCCAGCAGCCCGGACAGTCCCGCAACTAATGAAAAACTGTTTTTT. It specifies CASSPDSPATNEKLFF. J is TRBJ1-4 and V is TRBV7-9, with D maybe TRBD1 (6 bases). This CDR3 is built from 16 residues. V lost 5 bases to trimming and J lost 0 bases, with 13 bases between them. From germline, CDR1 is SEHNR and CDR2 FQNEAQ (reference sequence).

V is TRBV11-2 and J is TRBJ2-5, with D hard to call. This CDR3 comprises 15 residues. The germline gives CDR1 SGHAT, CDR2 FQNNGV. The germline V and J ends were trimmed by 0 bases and 5 bases, with 13 bases remaining between them. The CDR3 reads CASSLEWAVGETQYF. DNA of the CDR3: TGTGCCAGCAGCTTAGAGTGGGCAGTCGGGGAGACCCAGTACTTC.

The gene calls are TRBV27 and TRBJ1-4; D remains ambiguous. V lost 3 bases to trimming and J lost 10 bases, with 15 bases between them. The germline gives CDR1 MNHEY, CDR2 SMNVEV (reference sequence). The CDR3 contains 14 residues. CDR3 bases: TGTGCCAGCAGTTTGAGGTCAGAAAACGGAAAACTGTTTTTT. Translation gives CASSLRSENGKLFF. Combining the CDR3 with reference TRBV27 and TRBJ1-4 gives the whole variable domain EAQVTQNPRYLITVTGKKLTVTCSQNMNHEYMSWYRQDPGLGLRQIYYSMNVEVTDKGDVPEGYKVSRKEKRNFPLILESPSPNQTSLYFCASSLRSENGKLFFGSGTQLSVL.

As DNA, the CDR3 is TGTGCCAGCAGTTTATTAGCGGGAGGAGGTAAGAATGAGCAGTTCTTC. Translated, it gives CASSLLAGGGKNEQFF. The chain links TRBV28 to TRBJ2-1; 10 nucleotides agree with TRBD2. Germline CDR1 and CDR2: MDHEN and SYDVKM. CDR3 length: 16 amino acids. The V segment lost 1 base and the J segment 7 bases; nucleotides outside the gene matches: 7. Full variable domain (rest looked up from reference TRBV28 and TRBJ2-1): DVKVTQSSRYLVKRTGEKVFLECVQDMDHENMFWYRQDPGLGLRLIYFSYDVKMKEKGDIPEGYSVSREKKERFSLILESASTNQTSMYLCASSLLAGGGKNEQFFGPGTRLTVL.

V usage is TRBV27 and J usage is TRBJ2-5; maybe TRBD1 (6 bases). The CDR3 is made up of 12 amino acids. Germline V gene lookup returns CDR1 MNHEY and CDR2 SMNVEV (reference sequence). V was shortened by 6 bases and J by 14 bases, with 19 bases between the two germline ends. CDR3 DNA: TGTGCCAGCAGGACCGAAGGACAGACCGAATACTTC. Translated: CASRTEGQTEYF.

J is TRBJ1-2 and V is TRBV5-5; 7 bases align to TRBD1. This CDR3 contains 16 residues. V was pared by 2 bases and J by 1 base, with 8 bases of the junction left unmatched. Per germline, CDR1 SGHKS and CDR2 YYEKEE (reference sequence). The CDR3 loop is CASSFRAGGVNYGYTF. DNA for the CDR3: TGTGCCAGCAGCTTTCGCGCAGGGGGGGTTAACTATGGCTACACCTTC.

The gene calls are TRBV15 and TRBJ1-4, with TRBD1 identical over 7 bases. CDR3 length: 13 residues. Trimming cost V 4 bases and J 13 bases; bases outside gene matches: 9. Germline CDR1 reads LNHNV; CDR2 reads YYDKDF (reference sequence). The CDR3 loop reads CATSTTMGTVLFF. The CDR3 DNA sequence: TGTGCCACCAGCACCACTATGGGGACAGTACTGTTTTTT.

A note on this clone: One end of the junction does not line up with germline, which may come from a read error. This chain connects TRBV11-2 to TRBJ1-4; 11 nucleotides match TRBD1. The CDR3 extends over 18 amino acids. From germline, CDR1 is SGHAT and CDR2 FQNNGV. CDR3 sequence: CATSRTGGARLSNEKLFF. The CDR3 region has the DNA TGTGCCACCAGCCGGACAGGGGGCGCGAGGTTGTCTAATGAAAAACTGTTTTTT.

This chain links TRBV15 with TRBJ2-2; 9 bases align to TRBD1. The CDR3 sequence is 17 residues long. The germline CDR1 and CDR2 sequences are LNHNV and YYDKDF (reference sequence). The V and J ends lost 0 bases and 4 bases, in that order; junction bases with no gene match: 6. CDR3 coding DNA: TGTGCCACCAGCAGAGAAGGGACAGGGTGGGGCACCGGGGAGCTGTTTTTT. Protein: CATSREGTGWGTGELFF.

The gene calls are TRBV27 and TRBJ2-7; TRBD1 is a possible D gene (5 bases). Per the germline V gene, CDR1 is MNHEY and CDR2 is SMNVEV (reference sequence). V shed 4 bases and J shed 3 bases, with 16 bases lying between them. CDR3 size: 15 residues. CDR3 bases: TGTGCCAGCAGTTCCCCCCCAGGGAATGTCTACGAGCAGTACTTC. This sequence encodes CASSSPPGNVYEQYF.

About this clone: Other DNA sequences in the sample encode the same CDR3. The chain recombines TRBV27 with TRBJ2-7; 7 nucleotides line up with TRBD2. CDR1 and CDR2 from the germline V gene are MNHEY and SMNVEV (reference sequence). CDR3 length equals 11 residues. With 5 bases clipped from V and 7 bases from J, the junction kept 2 bases outside the gene matches. The CDR3 is CASSPGGEQYF. Written as DNA, the CDR3 is TGTGCCAGCAGTCCCGGGGGGGAGCAGTACTTC.

This sequence joins TRBV29-1 and TRBJ2-5; tentative D call: TRBD2 (5 bases). With the DNA end fitting TRBJ2-7 better, the J assignment may be wrong. This CDR3 has 12 residues. CDR1 is SQVTM and CDR2 is ANQGSEA in the germline V gene. CDR3 protein: CSAEGVHYEQYF. CDR3 coding DNA: TGCAGCGCCGAGGGCGTACACTACGAGCAGTACTTC.

The rearrangement uses TRBV2 and TRBJ2-7; the D is unclear. V was shortened by 5 bases and J by 4 bases, with 18 bases between the two germline ends. The CDR3 extends over 15 amino acids. CDR1 and CDR2 (germline): SNHLY, FYNNEI. In nucleotides, the CDR3 is TGTGCCAGCAGTCCCTGGCCTACCGGAACGTACGAGCAGTACTTC. It translates to CASSPWPTGTYEQYF.

This clone occurred once. The rearrangement uses TRBV29-1 and TRBJ2-7; 7 positions match TRBD1. The V segment lost 3 bases and the J segment 1 base; nucleotides outside the gene matches: 6. The germline CDR1 and CDR2 sequences are SQVTM and ANQGSEA. CDR3 size: 14 residues. CDR3 protein: CSVETGTDSYEQYF. The CDR3 nucleotides are TGCAGCGTTGAGACCGGGACAGATTCCTACGAGCAGTACTTC.